The clone carrying this T cell receptor beta chain has at least ten counts. This sample was included in a study of T cells in Graves' hyperthyroidism and ophthalmopathy. Looking at the study overall: Before treatment of any kind, peripheral blood was taken at initial diagnosis.

TCR beta CDR3 regions were amplified from RNA. The TCR CDR3 first-round RT-PCR relied on the HTBI primer set. MiXCR was run by TCRdb on the multiplex PCR reads, yielding one entry per CDR3 protein. The sample contains hundreds of thousands of distinct CDR3 sequences, 15% to 20% of which appear only once. Calling Graves' hyperthyroidism stable meant ophthalmopathy did not progress within 18 months. In patients aged 18 to 65, hyperthyroidism was newly diagnosed, with duration under 2 months. Diagnosis rested on symptoms, serum thyroxine and TRAb, thyroid ultrasound, and orbital computed tomography. Germline V CDR1 and CDR2: SGHDT, YYEEEE. This CDR3 comprises 15 residues. The V segment lost 3 bases and the J segment 10 bases; nucleotides outside the gene matches: 4.

This TCR came from a woman aged 25 to 39 with Graves' hyperthyroidism. The chain joins TRBV5-6 to TRBJ2-1; 16 bases fit TRBD2. Sequencing input: blood. CDR3 sequence (DNA): TGTGCCAGCAGCTCCGGGACTAGCGGGAGGGAAGAGCAGTTCTTC. Its translation: CASSSGTSGREEQFF. The full variable domain, with the rest looked up from reference TRBV5-6 and TRBJ2-1, is DAGVTQSPTHLIKTRGQQVTLRCSPKSGHDTVSWYQQALGQGPQFIFQYYEEEERQRGNFPDRFSGHQFPNYSSELNVNALLLGDSALYLCASSSGTSGREEQFFGPGTRLTVL.